What follows are 25 T cell receptor beta chains derived from one specimen sequenced in a study of immune evolution from preneoplasia to lung adenocarcinoma. Some clones are missing from TCRdb's copy, which holds only in-frame ones; the method was immunoSEQ multiplex PCR. This table holds about 6,600 clones, roughly 80% found once. Specimen: FFPE minimally invasive lung adenocarcinoma tissue. The receptors stem from a person between 50 and 70 years old with lung adenocarcinoma.

This rearrangement joins TRBV2 to TRBJ2-3; no clear D gene. Trimming shortened V by 0 bases and J by 0 bases, and 4 bases separated the two germline ends. There are 14 residues in the CDR3. CDR1 and CDR2 from the germline V gene are SNHLY and FYNNEI. In DNA form, the CDR3 reads TGTGCCAGCAGTGAAGCCCAAAGCACAGATACGCAGTATTTT. It yields the protein CASSEAQSTDTQYF.

The V and J genes are TRBV6-1 and TRBJ1-2; D is possibly TRBD1 (6 bases). Germline V lookup: CDR1 MNHNS, CDR2 SASEGT. The CDR3 has 13 amino acids. V dropped 3 bases and J dropped 6 bases, with 11 bases sitting between them. The CDR3 region is CASSDRGSNGYTF. Written as DNA, the CDR3 is TGTGCCAGCAGTGACAGGGGTTCCAATGGCTACACCTTC.

This clone has more than one count but fewer than ten. This chain uses TRBV29-1 with TRBJ2-5; D might be TRBD1 (6 bases). Germline lookup yields CDR1 SQVTM and CDR2 ANQGSEA. The CDR3 is 13 residues long. Trimming removed 4 bases from V and 2 bases from J, with 11 bases in between. The CDR3 DNA reads as TGCAGCGTTGTGGGGGCTGGGCAAGAGACCCAGTACTTC. Its protein product is CSVVGAGQETQYF.

CDR3 residues: CASSWGERKPQHF. CDR3 nucleotides: TGTGCCAGCAGCTGGGGGGAGCGTAAGCCCCAGCATTTT. This chain links TRBV5-8 with TRBJ1-5; D is possibly TRBD1 (5 bases). The CDR3 length is 13 residues. Trimming cost V 3 bases and J 8 bases, with 12 bases left between them. CDR1 and CDR2 (germline): SGHTS, YDEGEE.

Details on this clone: Germline is not matched at one junction end, which may reflect a read error. The chain employs TRBV7-9 and TRBJ1-1; 7 nucleotides line up with TRBD1. In germline, CDR1 is SEHNR, CDR2 FQNEAQ (reference sequence). The CDR3 runs to 14 residues. Written as DNA, the CDR3 is TGTGCCAGCAGGTTAGGGGGCGCCGGCACTGAAGCTTTCTTT. Translated: CASRLGGAGTEAFF.

The gene calls are TRBV2 and TRBJ1-6; D possibly corresponds to TRBD1 (6 bases). V lost 4 bases, J lost 5 bases, and 12 bases lay in between. The CDR3 has 15 residues. Germline V CDR1 and CDR2: SNHLY, FYNNEI. CDR3 loop: CASSAGHLNNSPLHF. CDR3 coding DNA: TGTGCCAGCAGTGCGGGACACTTAAATAATTCACCCCTCCACTTT. Drawing the rest from reference TRBV2 and TRBJ1-6, the complete variable domain is EPEVTQTPSHQVTQMGQEVILRCVPISNHLYFYWYRQILGQKVEFLVSFYNNEISEKSEIFDDQFSVERPDGSNFTLKIRSTKLEDSAMYFCASSAGHLNNSPLHFGNGTRLTVT.

The chain links TRBV15 to TRBJ1-5; D gene uncertain. V was clipped by 0 bases and J by 7 bases, with 13 bases between them. The CDR3 has 15 residues. Germline CDR1 is LNHNV and CDR2 is YYDKDF (reference sequence). CDR3 in DNA: TGTGCCACCAGCAGAGACTCATTAGTTGGGCAGCCCCAGCATTTT. This encodes CATSRDSLVGQPQHF. Filled out from reference TRBV15 and TRBJ1-5, the complete variable domain reads DAMVIQNPRYQVTQFGKPVTLSCSQTLNHNVMYWYQQKSSQAPKLLFHYYDKDFNNEADTPDNFQSRRPNTSFCFLDIRSPGLGDTAMYLCATSRDSLVGQPQHFGDGTRLSIL.

The V call is TRBV30, the J call TRBJ2-6; possibly TRBD1 or TRBD2 for D (5 bases each). The germline V gene has CDR1 GTSNPN and CDR2 SVGIG (reference sequence). The CDR3 has 13 amino acids. The CDR3 DNA sequence: TGTGCTGGGACCTGTTCTGGGGCCAACGTCCTGACTTTC. It translates to CAGTCSGANVLTF.

The chain carries TRBV7-2 and TRBJ2-7; 8 positions match TRBD1. Germline loops: CDR1 SGHTA, CDR2 FQGNSA. This CDR3 is built from 14 residues. The ends lost 3 bases at V and 7 bases at J; junction bases unmatched: 8. This CDR3 reads CASSFAQGASEQYF. CDR3 bases: TGTGCCAGCAGCTTCGCTCAGGGGGCTAGTGAGCAGTACTTC.

The chain recombines TRBV7-3 with TRBJ2-2; 7 bases are a match to TRBD1. This CDR3 is 16 amino acids long. From germline, CDR1 is SGHTA and CDR2 FQGTGA. Germline trimming cut 5 bases from V and 6 bases from J; bases unmatched to any gene: 12. The CDR3 nucleotides are TGTGCCAGCAGCACTCCAGGGCCCCAGGGGGCCGGGGAGCTGTTTTTT. Amino acid sequence: CASSTPGPQGAGELFF.

This rearrangement joins TRBV19 to TRBJ1-5; D remains unclear. This CDR3 comprises 13 residues. V lost 3 bases and J 7 bases, leaving 10 bases between the germline ends. The germline gives CDR1 LNHDA, CDR2 SQIVND (reference sequence). CDR3 coding DNA: TGTGCCAGTAGTATGGGTAACGGGCAGCCCCAGCATTTT. Protein product: CASSMGNGQPQHF.

The J gene is TRBJ1-5, the V gene TRBV19, with a tentative D call TRBD1 (5 bases). CDR3 length: 14 residues. Trimming removed 4 bases at V and 4 bases at J, with 11 bases between. Looked up from germline, CDR1 is LNHDA and CDR2 is SQIVND (reference sequence). CDR3 in amino acids: CASSSTGGNQPQHF. CDR3 DNA sequence: TGTGCCAGTAGTAGCACGGGGGGAAATCAGCCCCAGCATTTT. Full variable domain (rest looked up from reference TRBV19 and TRBJ1-5): DGGITQSPKYLFRKEGQNVTLSCEQNLNHDAMYWYRQDPGQGLRLIYYSQIVNDFQKGDIAEGYSVSREKKESFPLTVTSAQKNPTAFYLCASSSTGGNQPQHFGDGTRLSIL.

This clone has just a few counts. The V gene is TRBV6-5, the J gene TRBJ2-1; a weak D match, TRBD2 (6 bases). Looked up from germline, CDR1 is MNHEY and CDR2 is SVGAGI. This CDR3 contains 15 residues. Deletions cut 1 base from V and 5 bases from J, with 12 bases between. CDR3 region: CASSYWGRTNNEQFF. The CDR3, as DNA: TGTGCCAGCAGTTACTGGGGACGGACTAACAATGAGCAGTTCTTC.

The V call is TRBV28, the J call TRBJ2-1; no definite D call. Germline V gene lookup returns CDR1 MDHEN and CDR2 SYDVKM. The CDR3 is made up of 11 amino acids. Trimming stripped 1 base from V and 13 bases from J, with 8 bases between. Written as DNA, the CDR3 is TGTGCCAGCAGTTTATCTAGGGTACAGTTCTTC. Translating it yields CASSLSRVQFF.

The chain combines TRBV7-3 with TRBJ1-1, with D uncertain. CDR3 length equals 13 residues. Germline V lookup: CDR1 SGHTA, CDR2 FQGTGA. V lost 2 bases to trimming and J lost 6 bases, with 10 bases between them. CDR3 loop: CASSLEVGAEAFF. The CDR3 DNA reads TGTGCCAGCAGCTTAGAAGTGGGCGCTGAAGCTTTCTTT.

The V call is TRBV28, the J call TRBJ1-2, with D hard to call. Germline V gene lookup returns CDR1 MDHEN and CDR2 SYDVKM. The CDR3 covers 12 residues. V gave up 3 bases and J gave up 7 bases, with 9 bases separating them. The CDR3 here is CASSLEGGGYTF. Here the CDR3 DNA reads TGTGCCAGCAGTTTGGAAGGAGGTGGCTACACCTTC.

The chain is built from TRBV20-1 and TRBJ1-5; D gene ambiguous. V lost 4 bases, J lost 7 bases, and 8 bases lay in between. The V gene's germline CDR1 is DFQATT and CDR2 SNEGSKA (reference sequence). The CDR3 runs 11 residues. The CDR3 region has the DNA TGCAGTGCTACTGGGCGACAGCCCCAGCATTTT. It is translated as CSATGRQPQHF.

This clone was found once. The chain carries TRBV28 and TRBJ1-3; a weak D match, TRBD1 (6 bases). Germline CDR1 MDHEN, CDR2 SYDVKM. The V end lost 6 bases, the J end lost 4 bases, and 19 bases lay between the germline ends. There are 16 residues in the CDR3. For the CDR3, the DNA is TGTGCCAGCAGGATGCCGCGGGGGGGCGACGGAAACACCATATATTTT. It is translated as CASRMPRGGDGNTIYF.

This chain joins TRBV7-8 and TRBJ2-7; the match to TRBD1 covers 7 bases. Germline V lookup: CDR1 SGHVS, CDR2 FQNEAQ. With V trimmed by 0 bases and J by 2 bases, 4 bases remained unmatched. There are 15 residues in the CDR3. This CDR3 reads CASSLAVQGAYEQYF. The CDR3 nucleotides read TGTGCCAGCAGCTTAGCGGTTCAGGGGGCCTACGAGCAGTACTTC. Looking up the rest from reference TRBV7-8 and TRBJ2-7 gives the full variable domain: GAGVSQSPRYKVAKRGQDVALRCDPISGHVSLFWYQQALGQGPEFLTYFQNEAQLDKSGLPSDRFFAERPEGSVSTLKIQRTQQEDSAVYLCASSLAVQGAYEQYFGPGTRLTVT.

The rearrangement joins TRBV10-3 to TRBJ1-1, with D unclear. V was trimmed by 10 bases and J by 4 bases, leaving 16 bases between them. The CDR3 has 13 amino acids. Germline CDR1 and CDR2: ENHRY and SYGVKD. In nucleotides, the CDR3 is TGTGCCACCTACTCTAAGGGCGGCACTGAAGCTTTCTTT. Its translation is CATYSKGGTEAFF.

J is TRBJ2-7 and V is TRBV6-5, with TRBD1 identical over 11 bases. This CDR3 is 14 amino acids long. Germline V gene sequence: CDR1 MNHEY, CDR2 SVGAGI. V was clipped by 6 bases and J by 3 bases; unmatched bases: 4. The CDR3 coding sequence is TGTGCCAGCAGCGAGGGACAGGGGGTCTACGAGCAGTACTTC. Translating gives CASSEGQGVYEQYF.

In this sample, this clone turned up once. V usage is TRBV28 and J usage is TRBJ1-5; D unclear. This CDR3 region has 17 residues. The V gene's germline CDR1 is MDHEN and CDR2 SYDVKM. The V end lost 3 bases, the J end lost 5 bases, and 20 bases lay between the germline ends. CDR3 amino acids: CASSLPSPTYSYQPQHF. The DNA of the CDR3 is TGTGCCAGCAGTTTGCCCAGTCCCACCTACTCGTATCAGCCCCAGCATTTT.

This clone was found a few times. V gene TRBV4-2 combines with J gene TRBJ1-1; TRBD1 is a possible D gene (5 bases). Germline V gene data show CDR1 as LGHNA and CDR2 as YNFKEQ. The CDR3 is 14 amino acids. The ends were cut back, 1 base at V and 0 bases at J, with 6 bases in the middle. The CDR3 is CASSQGQMNTEAFF. CDR3 sequence (DNA): TGTGCCAGCAGCCAAGGACAGATGAACACTGAAGCTTTCTTT.

The genes are TRBV5-4 and TRBJ2-7; no clear D. The CDR3 covers 13 residues. Trimming removed 4 bases at V and 10 bases at J, with 18 bases between. Germline values: CDR1 SGHNT, CDR2 YYREEE (reference sequence). CDR3 in amino acids: CASSLETVGPQYF. The CDR3 DNA follows: TGTGCCAGCAGCCTCGAAACCGTGGGTCCTCAGTACTTC.

The rearrangement joins TRBV27 to TRBJ2-2; 7 nucleotides agree with TRBD1. The CDR3 spans 15 residues. Germline CDR1 MNHEY, CDR2 SMNVEV (reference sequence). V lost 3 bases to trimming and J lost 4 bases; unmatched junction nucleotides: 5. CDR3 in amino acids: CASSFRGRPTGELFF. Here the CDR3 DNA reads TGTGCCAGCAGTTTTAGGGGGCGTCCCACCGGGGAGCTGTTTTTT.